This TCR beta chain originates from a study of blood T cell repertoires in COVID-19. Turning to the study itself: Acute and convalescent COVID-19 specimens originated in the United States, Italy and Spain. T cells, B-cell-depleted T cells, or PBMCs supplied cDNA or gDNA.

Original analysis: Amplification of reference gene primers provided the estimated nucleated cell counts. Some clones are missing from TCRdb's copy, which holds only in-frame ones; the method was immunoSEQ multiplex PCR. V and J calls and clone size are given by that table; D and trimming were obtained from the DNA. The sample consists of over 600,000 clones, 85% to 90% of them appearing once. The clonotype originates from a woman aged 18-29 years with acute or convalescent COVID-19. Sequencing was carried out using peripheral blood.

The CDR3 loop is CASTGQGGYTF. Here the CDR3 DNA reads TGTGCCAGCACGGGTCAGGGGGGCTACACCTTC. The chain couples TRBV19 to TRBJ1-2; D may be TRBD1 (6 bases). V was trimmed by 9 bases and J by 8 bases, leaving 13 bases between them. Germline CDR1 LNHDA, CDR2 SQIVND (reference sequence). CDR3 length: 11 residues.